These T cell receptor beta chains were read from a single sample in a study of T cell responses to AZD1222 COVID-19 vaccine. The data were produced by immunoSEQ multiplex PCR, yet TCRdb's version contains in-frame clones alone and is incomplete. The table records 90,000 to 130,000 clones, 65% to 85% of them present only once. The sample consisted of peripheral blood, taken on day 0 of AZD1222 vaccination. The receptors were sampled from an adult in good health. Both conserved end residues are part of each CDR3. A D gene is named only where the DNA matches it firmly. Size tells how often a clone was seen (once, few, many) or the class of an expanded clone, and some rows leave it out.

V gene	D gene	J gene	clone size	CDR3 DNA	CDR3 protein
TRBV6-5	-	TRBJ1-2	once	TGTGCCAGCAGAATTGACAAGGGTTATGGCTACACCTTC	CASRIDKGYGYTF
TRBV15	-	TRBJ2-7	-	TGTGCCACCAGCAGAGATCAGCGAGGCGAGCAGTACTTC	CATSRDQRGEQYF
TRBV5-6	-	TRBJ2-7	-	TGTGCCAGCAGCTTGGCCCCAGGGATCCCCTACGAGCAGTACTTC	CASSLAPGIPYEQYF
TRBV28	-	TRBJ1-1	-	TGTGCCAGCAGTGTGAACACTGAAGCTTTCTTT	CASSVNTEAFF
TRBV18	TRBD1	TRBJ1-1	-	TGTGCCAGCTCAACAAAGACAGGGCGAATGAACACTGAAGCTTTCTTT	CASSTKTGRMNTEAFF
TRBV28	TRBD1	TRBJ1-2	-	TGTGCCAGCAGCTCACAGGGGGCCGCCTATGGCTACACCTTC	CASSSQGAAYGYTF
TRBV7-2	TRBD2	TRBJ2-7	-	TGTGCCAGCAGCCGGATAGCGGGGGGGAACGAGCAGTACTTC	CASSRIAGGNEQYF
TRBV5-6	-	TRBJ2-2	-	TGTGCCAGCAGCCCCCGGGCCGTGAACACCGGGGAGCTGTTTTTT	CASSPRAVNTGELFF
TRBV2	-	TRBJ1-6	-	TGTGCCAGCAGCCCGGGAAGATCACCCCTCCACTTT	CASSPGRSPLHF
TRBV28	-	TRBJ2-7	-	TGTGCCAGCAGTTCGACAGGAGGAATGTACGAGCAGTACTTC	CASSSTGGMYEQYF
TRBV19	TRBD2	TRBJ2-4	-	TGTGCCAGTAGTCCCCGGACTAGCGGGGGGGATGCGGCCAAAAACATTCAGTACTTC	CASSPRTSGGDAAKNIQYF
TRBV29-1	-	TRBJ1-2	-	TGCAGCGTTTACAAACGGGGCAATATGAGCTACACCTTC	CSVYKRGNMSYTF
TRBV6-5	-	TRBJ1-5	-	TGTGCCAGCAGTTACTCAGACAGGACTATTAATCAGCCCCAGCATTTT	CASSYSDRTINQPQHF
TRBV28	TRBD2	TRBJ2-1	-	TGTGCCAGCAGGGGGGGGACTAGCGGTTACAATGAGCAGTTCTTC	CASRGGTSGYNEQFF
TRBV9	TRBD2	TRBJ2-1	-	TGTGCCAGCAGCGTAGTAGGGGGACTAGCGGGAGCGGGTGAGCAGTTCTTC	CASSVVGGLAGAGEQFF
TRBV28	TRBD1	TRBJ2-7	-	TGTGCCAGCATGGGGACAGCTGCCTCCTACGAGCAGTACTTC	CASMGTAASYEQYF
TRBV28	-	TRBJ2-5	-	TGTGCCAGCAGTCTAGGGGGGAACGGGGAGACCCAGTACTTC	CASSLGGNGETQYF
TRBV7-9	-	TRBJ1-1	-	TGTGCCAGCAGCTTACACGTTGAAGCTTTCTTT	CASSLHVEAFF
TRBV6-5	-	TRBJ1-1	-	TGTGCCAGCAGAAACGAGGGGGGTTTTGGCACTGAAGCTTTCTTT	CASRNEGGFGTEAFF
TRBV5-1	-	TRBJ1-5	-	TGCGCCAGCAGCCTAAGCGATCAGCCCCAGCATTTT	CASSLSDQPQHF
TRBV28	TRBD1	TRBJ2-7	-	TGTGCCAGCAGTTTACAGACAAATGGACAGGGGGCTGATCAGTACTTC	CASSLQTNGQGADQYF
TRBV10-2	TRBD1	TRBJ2-7	few	TGCGCCAGCAGTCACGGACAGGGCCTGTCCTACGAGCAGTACTTC	CASSHGQGLSYEQYF
TRBV2	-	TRBJ2-1	-	TGTGCCACTTCGACTAGCTCCTACAATGAGCAGTTCTTC	CATSTSSYNEQFF
TRBV5-1	TRBD1	TRBJ1-1	-	TGCGCCAGCAGCAAGACAGGGGAGAACACTGAAGCTTTCTTT	CASSKTGENTEAFF
TRBV3-1/TRBV3-2	-	TRBJ2-1	-	TGTGCCAGCAGCCAAGGGGGGAAGAATGAGCAGTTCTTC	CASSQGGKNEQFF
TRBV5-4	-	TRBJ2-1	-	TGTGCCAGCAGCTTGGGGGCGCCCGGCAGCTACAATGAGCAGTTCTTC	CASSLGAPGSYNEQFF
TRBV28	-	TRBJ1-1	-	TGTGCCAGCATCACGCCGGGGGGGGCCTTGAAAGCTTTCTTT	CASITPGGALKAFF
TRBV18	-	TRBJ1-1	-	TGTGCCAGCTCACCACCGTCCGGGGTGGTAGGAACTGAAGCTTTCTTT	CASSPPSGVVGTEAFF
TRBV6-5	-	TRBJ1-5	-	TGTGCCAGCAGCCAAGGGACGAATTCCAATCAGCCCCAGCATTTT	CASSQGTNSNQPQHF
TRBV18	-	TRBJ2-7	-	TGTGCCAGCTCACCACCGAGGGGGGCCGTCTACGAGCAGTACTTC	CASSPPRGAVYEQYF
TRBV6-2/TRBV6-3	TRBD2	TRBJ2-5	-	TGTGCCAGCAGTTACCCTCTGGGACTAGCCTACCAAGAGACCCAGTACTTC	CASSYPLGLAYQETQYF
TRBV6-5	-	TRBJ1-2	-	TGTGCCAGCAGGGGGCGGCCCTCGGGCTATGGCTACACCTTC	CASRGRPSGYGYTF
TRBV7-8	-	TRBJ1-6	-	TGTGCCAGCAGCTTACGGCAGGGATCTTACTATAATTCACCCCTCCACTTT	CASSLRQGSYYNSPLHF
TRBV6-5	TRBD2	TRBJ2-1	-	TGTGCCAGCAGTATACTAGTAGCGGGCAATGAGCAGTTCTTC	CASSILVAGNEQFF
TRBV5-1	TRBD2	TRBJ2-3	-	TGCGCCAGCTCAATTCGAGGTAGCGGGGGTTTCACAGATACGCAGTATTTT	CASSIRGSGGFTDTQYF
TRBV7-2	-	TRBJ1-1	-	TGTGCCAGCAGCTTAGGGATCGACAGCAAGAACACTGAAGCTTTCTTT	CASSLGIDSKNTEAFF
TRBV7-6	-	TRBJ2-1	-	TGTGCCAGCAGCTCCCCCCCTGGGGGCTACAATGAGCAGTTCTTC	CASSSPPGGYNEQFF
TRBV5-1	-	TRBJ1-1	-	TGCGCCAGCAGCTTCACAGGGAACACTGAAGCTTTCTTT	CASSFTGNTEAFF
TRBV3-1/TRBV3-2	-	TRBJ1-4	-	TGTGCCAGCAGCTCGGGACGACGGGAAAAACTGTTTTTT	CASSSGRREKLFF
TRBV19	TRBD1	TRBJ2-1	-	TGTGCCAGTACCGAACAGGGGGGAGGCTCCTACAATGAGCAGTTCTTC	CASTEQGGGSYNEQFF
TRBV11-2	TRBD1	TRBJ1-1	-	TGTGCCAGCAGCTCCTCGACAGGGGCCAGGATGAACACTGAAGCTTTCTTT	CASSSSTGARMNTEAFF
TRBV19	-	TRBJ1-2	-	TGTGCCAGTAGCATAGGGGCCAGCTACACCTTC	CASSIGASYTF
TRBV6-5	-	TRBJ2-1	-	TGTGCCAGCAGTAGACGGGACAAAGCTTACAATGAGCAGTTCTTC	CASSRRDKAYNEQFF
TRBV7-2	TRBD1	TRBJ2-6	-	TGTGCCAGCAGGGGGGACAGACACTCTGGGGCCAACGTCCTGACTTTC	CASRGDRHSGANVLTF
TRBV6-2/TRBV6-3	-	TRBJ2-3	few	TGTGCCAGCAGTTATACCACGGCGGGCGCAGATACGCAGTATTTT	CASSYTTAGADTQYF
TRBV6-5	TRBD1	TRBJ1-2	-	TGTGCCAGCAGTTATCGGACAGGCTCTAACTATGGCTACACCTTC	CASSYRTGSNYGYTF
TRBV19	TRBD1	TRBJ2-7	few	TGTGCCAGTAGTATAGCGACAGGGACCTACGAGCAGTACTTC	CASSIATGTYEQYF
TRBV5-1	-	TRBJ2-7	-	TGCGCCAGCAGCTATGACAGCCTCTCGAATTTTTTCTCCTACGAGCAGTACTTC	CASSYDSLSNFFSYEQYF
TRBV2	-	TRBJ2-5	once	TGTGCCAGCAGTGAAAACGGATTCCAAGAGACCCAGTACTTC	CASSENGFQETQYF
TRBV6-2/TRBV6-3	TRBD2	TRBJ2-1	-	TGTGCCAGCAGTTACCATTGGGCTAGCGGGAGGAGCGATGAGCAGTTCTTC	CASSYHWASGRSDEQFF
TRBV7-2	-	TRBJ1-1	-	TGTGCCAGCAGGAACTTCGACCCGAGGGTTGAAGCTTTCTTT	CASRNFDPRVEAFF
TRBV11-3	TRBD1	TRBJ2-1	-	TGTGCCAGCAGCACCTCCGGGACAGGTATTATTGAGCAGTTCTTC	CASSTSGTGIIEQFF
TRBV7-2	-	TRBJ1-4	-	TGTGCCAGCAGCGTGGACAGTTCCGTTCCTACTAATGAAAAACTGTTTTTT	CASSVDSSVPTNEKLFF